This is a list of T cell receptor beta chains from one sample in a study of blood T cell repertoires in COVID-19. Clones were sequenced by immunoSEQ multiplex PCR, and TCRdb holds only the in-frame ones, with some missing. Of approximately 31,000 clones in the sample, over 85% are singletons; the top ten hold approximately 0.94%. Sequenced sample: peripheral blood. The source of these receptors is a male donor with active COVID-19. The CDR3 runs from the conserved cysteine through the conserved F or W. The D gene is left open where the match is weak. Clone size is shown for a subset of rows, as once, few, many or a class of expanded clone.

V gene: TRBV5-1
clone size: NA
D gene: TRBD1
J gene: TRBJ1-3
CDR3 protein: CASSLSGTGSGNTIYF
CDR3 DNA: TGCGCCAGCAGCTTGTCCGGGACAGGCTCTGGAAACACCATATATTTT

V gene: TRBV5-4
clone size: once
D gene: TRBD1
J gene: TRBJ1-1
CDR3 protein: CASSLGGTGMFSAFF
CDR3 DNA: TGTGCCAGCAGCTTGGGTGGGACAGGGATGTTCTCAGCTTTCTTT

V gene: TRBV19
clone size: NA
D gene: TRBD1
J gene: TRBJ2-2
CDR3 protein: CASSTTGVRNTGELFF
CDR3 DNA: TGTGCCAGTAGTACAACAGGGGTTAGGAACACCGGGGAGCTGTTTTTT

V gene: TRBV9
clone size: NA
D gene: NA
J gene: TRBJ1-5
CDR3 protein: CASSVGDTGIDQPQHF
CDR3 DNA: TGTGCCAGCAGCGTAGGCGACACAGGCATTGATCAGCCCCAGCATTTT

V gene: TRBV10-1
clone size: NA
D gene: TRBD1
J gene: TRBJ2-6
CDR3 protein: CASSPIPRTGFFPGANVLTF
CDR3 DNA: TGCGCCAGCAGTCCCATCCCCCGGACAGGGTTTTTCCCTGGGGCCAACGTCCTGACTTTC

V gene: TRBV4-1
clone size: NA
D gene: NA
J gene: TRBJ1-5
CDR3 protein: CASSQRHTRGSNQPQHF
CDR3 DNA: TGCGCCAGCAGCCAACGACATACACGGGGTAGCAATCAGCCCCAGCATTTT

V gene: TRBV11-3
clone size: NA
D gene: NA
J gene: TRBJ2-2
CDR3 protein: CASSFEGAGELFF
CDR3 DNA: TGTGCCAGCAGCTTTGAGGGGGCCGGGGAGCTGTTTTTT

V gene: TRBV4-3
clone size: once
D gene: TRBD1
J gene: TRBJ1-1
CDR3 protein: CASSQGTGETEAFF
CDR3 DNA: TGCGCCAGCAGCCAAGGGACAGGGGAAACTGAAGCTTTCTTT

V gene: TRBV24-1
clone size: NA
D gene: TRBD1
J gene: TRBJ2-7
CDR3 protein: CATSFGQGAYFYEQYF
CDR3 DNA: TGTGCCACCAGCTTTGGACAGGGGGCATACTTCTACGAGCAGTACTTC

V gene: TRBV6-6
clone size: NA
D gene: NA
J gene: TRBJ2-3
CDR3 protein: CASSYFSADTQYF
CDR3 DNA: TGTGCCAGCAGTTACTTTAGCGCAGATACGCAGTATTTT

V gene: TRBV6-2/TRBV6-3
clone size: NA
D gene: NA
J gene: TRBJ1-2
CDR3 protein: CASSYQGPGDYGYTF
CDR3 DNA: TGTGCCAGCAGTTATCAGGGCCCGGGTGACTATGGCTACACCTTC

V gene: TRBV5-6
clone size: NA
D gene: TRBD2
J gene: TRBJ2-3
CDR3 protein: CASSSRLAGGTDTQYF
CDR3 DNA: TGTGCCAGCAGCTCACGACTAGCGGGGGGCACAGATACGCAGTATTTT

V gene: TRBV12-3/TRBV12-4
clone size: NA
D gene: NA
J gene: TRBJ1-1
CDR3 protein: CASSPSEEVEAFF
CDR3 DNA: TGTGCCAGCAGTCCCTCGGAAGAGGTGGAAGCTTTCTTT

V gene: TRBV5-5
clone size: NA
D gene: TRBD1
J gene: TRBJ1-2
CDR3 protein: CASSSDRGGGYTF
CDR3 DNA: TGTGCCAGCAGCTCTGACAGGGGCGGTGGCTACACCTTC

V gene: TRBV7-6
clone size: NA
D gene: NA
J gene: TRBJ2-7
CDR3 protein: CASSLGLEGSHEQYF
CDR3 DNA: TGTGCCAGCAGCTTAGGCTTGGAGGGCAGCCACGAGCAGTACTTC

V gene: TRBV7-2
clone size: NA
D gene: TRBD1
J gene: TRBJ1-2
CDR3 protein: CASSPTGGGGYGYTF
CDR3 DNA: TGTGCCAGCAGCCCAACAGGGGGCGGTGGCTATGGCTACACCTTC

V gene: TRBV6-5
clone size: NA
D gene: NA
J gene: TRBJ1-2
CDR3 protein: CASSYSMGGYGYTF
CDR3 DNA: TGTGCCAGCAGTTACTCGATGGGGGGCTATGGCTACACCTTC

V gene: TRBV13
clone size: NA
D gene: NA
J gene: TRBJ1-2
CDR3 protein: CASSSVGDFLFSRDYGYTF
CDR3 DNA: TGTGCCAGCAGCTCCGTGGGGGACTTTCTTTTTTCAAGAGATTATGGCTACACCTTC

V gene: TRBV5-6
clone size: NA
D gene: TRBD1
J gene: TRBJ1-1
CDR3 protein: CASRSKTGLFGYTEAFF
CDR3 DNA: TGTGCCAGCAGATCGAAGACAGGGCTATTTGGGTACACTGAAGCTTTCTTT

V gene: TRBV6-2/TRBV6-3
clone size: NA
D gene: NA
J gene: TRBJ1-5
CDR3 protein: CASNPIGGAGIRPQHF
CDR3 DNA: TGTGCCAGCAACCCGATCGGGGGGGCAGGGATTCGGCCCCAGCATTTT

V gene: TRBV4-3
clone size: NA
D gene: NA
J gene: TRBJ2-5
CDR3 protein: CASSQSTGELAFQETQYF
CDR3 DNA: TGCGCCAGCAGCCAATCGACAGGCGAACTAGCGTTCCAAGAGACCCAGTACTTC

V gene: TRBV3-1/TRBV3-2
clone size: NA
D gene: NA
J gene: TRBJ2-4
CDR3 protein: CASSLGFPIQRKNIQYF
CDR3 DNA: TGTGCCAGCAGCCTCGGGTTTCCCATTCAAAGAAAAAACATTCAGTACTTC

V gene: TRBV19
clone size: NA
D gene: TRBD1
J gene: TRBJ1-2
CDR3 protein: CASSRFGGTGVFGYTF
CDR3 DNA: TGTGCCAGTAGTAGGTTCGGCGGGACAGGGGTTTTCGGCTACACCTTC

V gene: TRBV5-1
clone size: NA
D gene: TRBD2
J gene: TRBJ2-2
CDR3 protein: CASSTRSSGGSNTGELFF
CDR3 DNA: TGCGCCAGCAGCACCCGATCTAGCGGGGGTTCGAACACCGGGGAGCTGTTTTTT

V gene: TRBV7-3
clone size: NA
D gene: TRBD1
J gene: TRBJ2-1
CDR3 protein: CASSKTGTGTYEQFF
CDR3 DNA: TGTGCCAGCAGCAAAACCGGGACAGGGACTTATGAGCAGTTCTTC

V gene: TRBV19
clone size: NA
D gene: NA
J gene: TRBJ2-7
CDR3 protein: CASSMVGGGEQYF
CDR3 DNA: TGTGCCAGTAGTATGGTCGGAGGAGGAGAGCAGTACTTC

V gene: TRBV5-1
clone size: NA
D gene: TRBD2
J gene: TRBJ2-3
CDR3 protein: CASSRGLAGTTDTQYF
CDR3 DNA: TGCGCCAGCAGCCGGGGACTAGCGGGGACCACAGATACGCAGTATTTT

V gene: TRBV11-2
clone size: NA
D gene: TRBD1
J gene: TRBJ1-2
CDR3 protein: CASSRDREYGYTF
CDR3 DNA: TGTGCCAGCAGCAGGGACAGGGAGTATGGCTACACCTTC

V gene: TRBV5-6
clone size: NA
D gene: NA
J gene: TRBJ1-1
CDR3 protein: CASIGQPPDTEAFF
CDR3 DNA: TGTGCCAGCATAGGACAGCCCCCGGACACTGAAGCTTTCTTT

V gene: TRBV9
clone size: NA
D gene: NA
J gene: TRBJ1-4
CDR3 protein: CASSVQGKRDEKLFF
CDR3 DNA: TGTGCCAGCAGCGTGCAGGGGAAACGAGATGAAAAACTGTTTTTT

V gene: TRBV12-3/TRBV12-4
clone size: NA
D gene: NA
J gene: TRBJ2-1
CDR3 protein: CASSFPPNNEQFF
CDR3 DNA: TGTGCCAGCAGTTTCCCCCCCAACAATGAGCAGTTCTTC

V gene: TRBV18
clone size: NA
D gene: NA
J gene: TRBJ1-5
CDR3 protein: CASSVGGDQPQHF
CDR3 DNA: TGTGCCAGCTCTGTTGGAGGAGATCAGCCCCAGCATTTT

V gene: TRBV18
clone size: NA
D gene: NA
J gene: TRBJ2-7
CDR3 protein: CASSRGPDIRYEQYF
CDR3 DNA: TGTGCCAGCTCACGGGGTCCGGACATCCGTTACGAGCAGTACTTC

V gene: TRBV11-2
clone size: NA
D gene: NA
J gene: TRBJ1-1
CDR3 protein: CASSLDLTTEAFF
CDR3 DNA: TGTGCCAGCAGCTTAGATTTAACTACTGAAGCTTTCTTT

V gene: TRBV7-9
clone size: NA
D gene: NA
J gene: TRBJ2-2
CDR3 protein: CASGQKNTGELFF
CDR3 DNA: TGTGCCAGCGGGCAGAAGAACACCGGGGAGCTGTTTTTT